The 19 T cell receptor beta chains below come from one sample, sequenced in a study of blood T cell repertoires in COVID-19. Here immunoSEQ multiplex PCR was the method, and the copy in TCRdb shows in-frame clones only, minus some. The data show roughly 70,000 clones, 84% seen once. Material: peripheral blood. Source of these receptors: a woman in her fifties or sixties with acute or convalescent COVID-19.

The chain is built from TRBV7-2 and TRBJ2-1; TRBD2 matches 15 bases. Looked up from germline, CDR1 is SGHTA and CDR2 is FQGNSA. This CDR3 region has 17 residues. The J segment lost 9 bases and the V segment lost 7 bases, leaving 13 bases of the junction unmatched. CDR3 DNA sequence: TGTGCCAGCAATCCGGGACTAGCGGGGGGAAGGGGCGGTGAGCAGTTCTTC. It specifies CASNPGLAGGRGGEQFF. The variable domain in full, with the rest retrieved from reference TRBV7-2 and TRBJ2-1, is GAGVSQSPSNKVTEKGKDVELRCDPISGHTALYWYRQSLGQGLEFLIYFQGNSAPDKSGLPSDRFSAERTGGSVSTLTIQRTQQEDSAVYLCASNPGLAGGRGGEQFFGPGTRLTVL.

This rearrangement joins TRBV9 to TRBJ1-4; D call uncertain. Germline CDR1 and CDR2: SGDLS and YYNGEE. V lost 4 bases and J 5 bases, leaving 6 bases between the germline ends. CDR3 length: 12 amino acids. CDR3 DNA: TGTGCCAGCAGCCCAGGCAATGAAAAACTGTTTTTT. Translating gives CASSPGNEKLFF.

The table lists this clone with a count of one. This chain uses TRBV6-1 with TRBJ2-7; D possibly corresponds to TRBD1 (6 bases). V was clipped by 3 bases and J by 3 bases, with 12 bases between them. From germline, CDR1 is MNHNS and CDR2 SASEGT. The CDR3 sequence is 14 residues long. CDR3 protein: CASSDEGHYYEQYF. CDR3 nucleotides: TGTGCCAGCAGTGACGAGGGACACTACTACGAGCAGTACTTC.

The CDR3 nucleotides are TGTGCCAGCAGCGTAAGGGCAGGGGTAGAAGAGCAGTACTTC. Amino acid sequence: CASSVRAGVEEQYF. The rearrangement uses TRBV9 and TRBJ2-7, with D possibly TRBD1 on 6 matching bases. V lost 1 base to trimming and J lost 7 bases, with 15 bases between them. The germline gives CDR1 SGDLS, CDR2 YYNGEE. This CDR3 has 14 amino acids.

The rearrangement uses TRBV10-2 and TRBJ1-1, with D perhaps matching TRBD1 (5 bases). The germline gives CDR1 WSHSY, CDR2 SAAADI. This CDR3 has 14 residues. V was cut by 2 bases and J by 6 bases, with 13 bases left in between. The CDR3 coding sequence is TGCGCCAGCAGTGAGGTGGGGCGCGAGGCTGAAGCTTTCTTT. As protein: CASSEVGREAEAFF.

V and J are TRBV7-3 and TRBJ2-3, with TRBD1 as a possible D gene (6 bases). CDR1 is SGHTA and CDR2 is FQGTGA in the germline V gene. V lost 2 bases and J 6 bases, leaving 15 bases between the germline ends. This CDR3 is built from 15 residues. This CDR3 is CASSLLGHQGDTQYF. CDR3 DNA sequence: TGTGCCAGCAGCTTACTCGGTCATCAGGGGGATACGCAGTATTTT. The complete variable domain, with remaining parts taken from reference TRBV7-3 and TRBJ2-3, reads GAGVSQTPSNKVTEKGKYVELRCDPISGHTALYWYRQSLGQGPEFLIYFQGTGAADDSGLPNDRFFAVRPEGSVSTLKIQRTERGDSAVYLCASSLLGHQGDTQYFGPGTRLTVL.

The chain is built from TRBV27 and TRBJ1-4, with D unresolved. V was clipped by 1 base and J by 6 bases, with 15 bases between them. The CDR3 consists of 16 residues. CDR1 is MNHEY, CDR2 SMNVEV, per germline (reference sequence). DNA of the CDR3: TGTGCCAGCAGTTTATACGCAGCCACCGGGGATGAAAAACTGTTTTTT. Translated, it gives CASSLYAATGDEKLFF.

The rearrangement uses TRBV5-1 and TRBJ1-6; 7 bases match TRBD1. Germline-derived CDR1 and CDR2 are SGHRS and YFSETQ. The V gene end was trimmed by 5 bases and the J gene end by 9 bases; junction bases not matched to a gene: 11. The CDR3 is 15 amino acids. CDR3 sequence: CASRRRQGLPSPLHF. For the CDR3, the DNA is TGCGCCAGCAGGCGGAGACAGGGCCTCCCTTCACCCCTCCACTTT.

This chain joins TRBV13 and TRBJ2-3; D might be TRBD1 (6 bases). V lost 2 bases, J lost 3 bases, and 6 bases lay in between. Germline CDR1 reads PRHDT; CDR2 reads FYEKMQ (reference sequence). The CDR3 contains 13 residues. This chain's CDR3 is CASSLQGTDTQYF. CDR3 sequence (DNA): TGTGCCAGCAGCTTACAGGGGACAGATACGCAGTATTTT.

This clone was detected many times. The genes are TRBV19 and TRBJ1-5, with D tentatively TRBD1 (6 bases). The length of the CDR3 is 18 residues. CDR1 is LNHDA and CDR2 is SQIVND in the germline V gene (reference sequence). V shed 2 bases and J shed 1 base, with 18 bases lying between them. For the CDR3, the DNA is TGTGCCAGTAGTATAACCCACCTAGGGGGGGCAAGCAATCAGCCCCAGCATTTT. Protein: CASSITHLGGASNQPQHF.

CDR3 coding DNA: TGTGCCTGGAGTGTATCTGGGAGTGGCAATCAGCCCCAGCATTTT. Translating it yields CAWSVSGSGNQPQHF. V gene TRBV30 combines with J gene TRBJ1-5; D remains ambiguous. The V end was cut by 0 bases, the J end by 2 bases, with 11 bases between. The germline CDR1 and CDR2 sequences are GTSNPN and SVGIG (reference sequence). The CDR3 spans 15 residues.

V and J are TRBV4-1 and TRBJ1-2; D is possibly TRBD1 (5 bases). Looked up from germline, CDR1 is MGHRA and CDR2 is YSYEKL. V was shortened by 1 base and J by 6 bases, with 18 bases between the two germline ends. The CDR3 contains 16 residues. CDR3 sequence: CASSQVGAGGIDGYTF. The CDR3 nucleotides read TGCGCCAGCAGCCAAGTCGGGGCGGGGGGAATCGATGGCTACACCTTC.

In DNA form, the CDR3 reads TGTGCCAGCATCCTACAGGGGACCGGAAACACCATATATTTT. This sequence encodes CASILQGTGNTIYF. The J gene is TRBJ1-3, the V gene TRBV6-1; 7 bases line up with TRBD1. In germline, CDR1 is MNHNS, CDR2 SASEGT. After removal of 7 bases from V and 4 bases from J, the junction contained 7 bases not matched to a gene. The CDR3 runs to 14 residues.

The chain joins TRBV29-1 to TRBJ1-1; 7 bases line up with TRBD1. This CDR3 contains 18 residues. Germline trimming cut 4 bases from V and 3 bases from J; bases unmatched to any gene: 20. From germline, CDR1 is SQVTM and CDR2 ANQGSEA. The CDR3 DNA follows: TGCAGCGTTGCCCCAAGGGCCAGGGGGAAAGACTGGGACACTGAAGCTTTCTTT. Its translation: CSVAPRARGKDWDTEAFF.

This clone appeared a few times. The rearrangement uses TRBV4-1 and TRBJ2-1, with a weak D call TRBD1 (5 bases). The V and J ends lost 8 bases and 7 bases respectively, with 6 bases between them. Germline CDR1 MGHRA, CDR2 YSYEKL. The CDR3 is 10 amino acids. As DNA, the CDR3 is TGCGCCAGCTCAGGGAATGAGCAGTTCTTC. It translates to CASSGNEQFF.

V gene TRBV6-1 combines with J gene TRBJ1-2; D remains ambiguous. The CDR3 runs 12 residues. Germline V gene sequence: CDR1 MNHNS, CDR2 SASEGT. Deletions cut 3 bases from V and 7 bases from J, with 9 bases between. The CDR3 nucleotides read TGTGCCAGCAGTGACGGGGTTTTTGGCTACACCTTC. As protein: CASSDGVFGYTF.

The chain links TRBV18 to TRBJ1-2; tentative D call: TRBD1 (5 bases). This CDR3 is built from 13 residues. V lost 3 bases, J lost 8 bases, and 13 bases lay in between. CDR1 and CDR2 (germline): KGHSH, LQKENI. This chain's CDR3 is CASSPKTAVGYTF. CDR3 nucleotide sequence: TGTGCCAGCTCACCTAAGACAGCCGTCGGCTACACCTTC. The variable domain in full, with the rest retrieved from reference TRBV18 and TRBJ1-2, is NAGVMQNPRHLVRRRGQEARLRCSPMKGHSHVYWYRQLPEEGLKFMVYLQKENIIDESGMPKERFSAEFPKEGPSILRIQQVVRGDSAAYFCASSPKTAVGYTFGSGTRLTVV.

This clone has just a few counts. The chain combines TRBV9 with TRBJ1-4; D call uncertain. V lost 4 bases to trimming and J lost 8 bases, with 12 bases between them. The CDR3 loop spans 13 amino acids. CDR1 is SGDLS and CDR2 is YYNGEE in the germline V gene. CDR3 in amino acids: CASSPRGWEKLFF. The DNA of the CDR3 is TGTGCCAGCAGCCCCCGCGGGTGGGAAAAACTGTTTTTT.

This chain links TRBV5-1 with TRBJ2-5, with a possible D match to TRBD2 (5 bases). V gave up 4 bases and J gave up 4 bases, with 14 bases separating them. Germline V CDR1 and CDR2: SGHRS, YFSETQ. The CDR3 runs to 14 residues. CDR3 sequence: CASSNSGGGETQYF. CDR3 sequence (DNA): TGCGCCAGCAGCAACTCGGGTGGAGGAGAGACCCAGTACTTC.